This T cell receptor beta chain was observed in a study of CD8+ T cells in alopecia areata. Study as a whole: Tofacitinib was taken orally by treated patients, and the dose was 5 to 10 mg twice daily.

Whole-study findings and limits: A great number of expanded lesional clones endured in scalp and blood during tofacitinib. Relative to normal scalp, lesional scalp, especially alopecia totalis/universalis, showed higher clonality.

On this clone itself: The antigen remains unidentified.

This CDR3 is 13 amino acids long. Per the germline V gene, CDR1 is GTSNPN and CDR2 is SVGIG (reference sequence). V shed 3 bases and J shed 1 base, with 4 bases lying between them. Sequencing used cDNA as its template, made by extracting RNA and reverse transcribing it. TCRdb keeps only in-frame clones here, not all; method: immunoSEQ multiplex PCR. The table lists 150,000 to 200,000 clones, about 62% of them singletons. Regarding treatment: oral pan-JAK inhibitor, 5-10 mg twice daily. Alopecia areata patients provided lesional scalp punch biopsies and peripheral blood, both collected for the study. This chain joins TRBV30 and TRBJ2-6; D uncertain. The input for sequencing was CD4+ T cells sorted from blood, taken at week 24, from a patient treated with tofacitinib. The source of this sequence is a human donor with alopecia areata. The CDR3 nucleotides are TGTGCCTGGAGCTGGTCTGGGGCCAACGTCCTGACTTTC. Translation gives CAWSWSGANVLTF.